This entry describes one T cell receptor (beta chain). The source material, RNA transcripts, was used to amplify TCR beta CDR3 regions. Initially, a first-round RT-PCR of the TCR CDR3 employed the HTBI primer set. Each CDR3 protein gets one entry after TCRdb re-called the multiplex PCR reads with MiXCR. In the table there are around 690,000 distinct CDR3 sequences, roughly 17% of which are singletons. Lactation, pregnancy, other autoimmune disease or uncontrolled infection led to exclusion of patients. The source of the sample is a study of T cells in Graves' hyperthyroidism and ophthalmopathy. Germline V CDR1 and CDR2: GTSNPN, SVGIG (reference sequence). Trimming removed 3 bases from V and 1 base from J; junction bases left unmatched: 8. This CDR3 region has 16 residues.

The sample comprised blood. The TCR sequence derives from a man aged 50 to 60 with Graves' hyperthyroidism. The chain joins TRBV30 to TRBJ2-3; 9 bases are a match to TRBD2. The CDR3 here is CAWSGGRAEGTDTQYF. DNA of the CDR3: TGTGCCTGGAGCGGCGGGAGGGCCGAAGGCACAGATACGCAGTATTTT.